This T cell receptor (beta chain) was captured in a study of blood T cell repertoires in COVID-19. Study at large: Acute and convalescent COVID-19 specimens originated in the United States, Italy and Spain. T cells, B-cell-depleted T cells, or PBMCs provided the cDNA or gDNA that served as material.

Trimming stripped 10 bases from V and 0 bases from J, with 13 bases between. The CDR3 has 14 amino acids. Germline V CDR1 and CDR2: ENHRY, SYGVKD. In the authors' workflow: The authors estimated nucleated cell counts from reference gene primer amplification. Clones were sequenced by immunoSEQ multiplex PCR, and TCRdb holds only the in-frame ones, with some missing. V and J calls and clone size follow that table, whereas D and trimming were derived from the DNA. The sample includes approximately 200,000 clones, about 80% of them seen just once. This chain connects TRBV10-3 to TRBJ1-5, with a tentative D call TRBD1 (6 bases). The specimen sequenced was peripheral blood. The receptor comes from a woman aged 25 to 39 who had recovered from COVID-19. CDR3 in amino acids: CATEDSNSNQPQHF. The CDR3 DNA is TGTGCCACCGAGGACAGTAATAGCAATCAGCCCCAGCATTTT.